The rows below give T cell receptor beta chains drawn from one sample of a study of high-grade serous ovarian cancer treatment subgroups. The table came from immunoSEQ multiplex PCR; TCRdb's copy has only in-frame clones and leaves some out. The sample lists about 5,500 clones, about 78% seen once, with roughly 9.6% in the top ten. Sequencing was done on a sample of tumor tissue. The receptor set was obtained from a human donor with high-grade serous ovarian cancer. The CDR3 runs from the conserved cysteine through the conserved F or W. A D gene is named only where the DNA matches it firmly. A row's size may be missing; if present it is once, few, many or a size class.

clone size	D gene	V gene	J gene	CDR3 DNA	CDR3 protein
-	-	TRBV29-1	TRBJ1-1	TGCAGCGTTTATGAGGGGAACACTGAAGCTTTCTTT	CSVYEGNTEAFF
-	-	TRBV7-2	TRBJ1-3	TGTGCCAGCAGCGCTAGTATCTCTGGAAACACCATATATTTT	CASSASISGNTIYF
-	TRBD1	TRBV19	TRBJ2-1	TGTGCCAGTAGTCCCCGGACAGGGCCCAATGAGCAGTTCTTC	CASSPRTGPNEQFF
-	-	TRBV19	TRBJ1-1	TGTGCCAGTAGTATGCGACAGTTCCCTATGAACACTGAAGCTTTCTTT	CASSMRQFPMNTEAFF
-	TRBD2	TRBV5-8	TRBJ2-3	TGTGCCAGCAGCCCAAGACTAGCCCCCACAGATACGCAGTATTTT	CASSPRLAPTDTQYF
few	TRBD1	TRBV30	TRBJ1-2	TGTGCCTGGAGTGACAGGGGGACTTTGAGCGGCTACACCTTC	CAWSDRGTLSGYTF
-	-	TRBV5-4	TRBJ1-1	TGTGCCAGCAGCCCGGAGCATGAAGCTTTCTTT	CASSPEHEAFF
-	-	TRBV2	TRBJ2-3	TGTGCCAGCAGTGCCGCGTTGGTTCCCCATACGCAGTATTTT	CASSAALVPHTQYF
-	TRBD1	TRBV19	TRBJ2-6	TGTGCCAGTACCCAGCGGGCAGGGGGCGCTGGGGCCAACGTCCTGACTTTC	CASTQRAGGAGANVLTF
-	-	TRBV5-1	TRBJ2-7	TGCGCCAGCAGCTTGACGGGCGAGCAGTACTTC	CASSLTGEQYF
-	-	TRBV15	TRBJ1-2	TGTGCCACCAGCAGTGTTGGGGACGGGCATGGCTACACCTTC	CATSSVGDGHGYTF
-	-	TRBV5-1	TRBJ1-4	TGCGCCAGCAGCTCAGGGGTGGGAGGAAATGAAAAACTGTTTTTT	CASSSGVGGNEKLFF
-	-	TRBV2	TRBJ1-2	TGTGCCAGCAGGTTGCATCGGGCGCGGGATGGCTACACCTTC	CASRLHRARDGYTF
few	-	TRBV5-5	TRBJ1-3	TGTGCCAGCAGCTACGCAGCGGCAGGTTTCCTCGGAAACACCATATATTTT	CASSYAAAGFLGNTIYF
once	-	TRBV10-1	TRBJ2-7	TGCGCCAGCAGCGCCCGGGACTGGGAATACGAGCAGTACTTC	CASSARDWEYEQYF
-	TRBD1	TRBV19	TRBJ1-5	TGTGCCAGTAGTACCGACAGGGAATCCGGTCAGCCCCAGCATTTT	CASSTDRESGQPQHF
-	-	TRBV4-3	TRBJ1-2	TGCGCCAGCAGCCAAGGTTGGGGCAGTGAAGGCTACACCTTC	CASSQGWGSEGYTF
few	-	TRBV2	TRBJ1-1	TGTGCCAGCAGTGAAGCGCCCATATATAACACTGAAGCTTTCTTT	CASSEAPIYNTEAFF
-	-	TRBV6-4	TRBJ1-2	TGTGCCAGCAGTGAGGTCGCAGGGGCGGGTGGCTACACCTTC	CASSEVAGAGGYTF
-	-	TRBV20-1	TRBJ1-1	TGCAGTGCTAGAAGGGGAAATGAAGCTTTCTTT	CSARRGNEAFF
few	TRBD1	TRBV30	TRBJ1-1	TGTGCCTGGACCCATGGACAGGGGCGGAACACTGAAGCTTTCTTT	CAWTHGQGRNTEAFF
-	-	TRBV9	TRBJ2-1	TGTGCCAGCAGCGTAGCTCCGAACGGGGAGCAGTTCTTC	CASSVAPNGEQFF
-	TRBD1	TRBV19	TRBJ2-2	TGTGCCAGTAAGTCGACAGGGGCGAACACCGGGGAGCTGTTTTTT	CASKSTGANTGELFF
-	-	TRBV19	TRBJ2-7	TGTGCCAGTAGTATATCCGGGCCCGAGTCCTACGAGCAGTACTTC	CASSISGPESYEQYF
-	-	TRBV7-2	TRBJ1-2	TGTGCCAGCAGCTTATCAATCCGGGGGGTAAACGGCTACACCTTC	CASSLSIRGVNGYTF
-	-	TRBV6-5	TRBJ1-2	TGTGCCAGCCTGGGTTGGGGTCTGGACTATGGCTACACCTTC	CASLGWGLDYGYTF
-	-	TRBV5-5	TRBJ2-7	TGTGCCAGCAGCAGGCCGGGAGACCCCTACGAGCAGTACTTC	CASSRPGDPYEQYF
-	-	TRBV9	TRBJ1-6	TGTGCCAGCAGCGTAGGACCGGGGGCGGAAAATTCACCCCTCCACTTT	CASSVGPGAENSPLHF
-	-	TRBV19	TRBJ2-1	TGTGCCAGTAGTAAAAAGTTAGTGGGCAATGAGCAGTTCTTC	CASSKKLVGNEQFF
-	-	TRBV6-1	TRBJ2-7	TGTGCCAGCAGTAACGCCCGGACAAGCTACGAGCAGTACTTC	CASSNARTSYEQYF
-	TRBD1	TRBV19	TRBJ1-5	TGTGCCAGTAGCCGACAGGGTCGCCTTACACGCACCCTCAATCAGCCCCAGCATTTT	CASSRQGRLTRTLNQPQHF
few	-	TRBV30	TRBJ1-5	TGTGCCTGGTCCCAGGGTTATAGCAATCAGCCCCAGCATTTT	CAWSQGYSNQPQHF
-	TRBD1	TRBV10-3	TRBJ2-3	TGTGCCGCACAACAGGGGGCGCAAGGCACAGATACGCAGTATTTT	CAAQQGAQGTDTQYF
-	TRBD2	TRBV9	TRBJ2-3	TGTGCCAGCAGCCCCAGCGGGGGGGCAGATACGCAGTATTTT	CASSPSGGADTQYF
-	-	TRBV28	TRBJ1-1	TGTGCCAGCAGTTATCGCCGGGTAAAGACTGAAGCTTTCTTT	CASSYRRVKTEAFF
-	-	TRBV14	TRBJ1-1	TGTGCCAGCAGCCAAGATCTGCGGAGTGAAGCTTTCTTT	CASSQDLRSEAFF
-	-	TRBV5-1	TRBJ1-5	TGCGCCAGCAGCTTGGATTCGGGAGAAAGTCAGCCCCAGCATTTT	CASSLDSGESQPQHF
-	TRBD1	TRBV10-3	TRBJ1-2	TGTGCCATCAGTGAGTCGGGGACAGGGAAGCACGATGGCTACACCTTC	CAISESGTGKHDGYTF
few	-	TRBV5-4	TRBJ1-2	TGTGCCAGCAGCTTGGTCTCAGGATTAGCATTTGGCTACACCTTC	CASSLVSGLAFGYTF
-	TRBD2	TRBV19	TRBJ2-7	TGTGCCAGTAGGAACCAGCGGGGGGGTTCCTACGAGCAGTACTTC	CASRNQRGGSYEQYF
-	-	TRBV2	TRBJ2-3	TGTGCCAGCAGGCCCGGCTGGGGTGCAGATACGCAGTATTTT	CASRPGWGADTQYF
few	-	TRBV7-9	TRBJ2-3	TGTGCCAGCAGCTTGCGGAACACAGATACGCAGTATTTT	CASSLRNTDTQYF
-	-	TRBV6-5	TRBJ1-5	TGTGCCAGCAGTCCTCGACAGGGCAATCAGCCCCAGCATTTT	CASSPRQGNQPQHF
-	-	TRBV14	TRBJ1-6	TGTGCCAGCAGCCCCTGGGACGGAAGCTCCTATAATTCACCCCTCCACTTT	CASSPWDGSSYNSPLHF
-	TRBD2	TRBV7-2	TRBJ2-5	TGTGCCAGCAGCATAGCGGGGACGGAGACCCAGTACTTC	CASSIAGTETQYF
-	TRBD2	TRBV7-2	TRBJ2-7	TGTGCCAGCAGCTTAGCCGCCGCCGGGGGGATCTACGAGCAGTACTTC	CASSLAAAGGIYEQYF
-	TRBD1	TRBV9	TRBJ2-7	TGTGCCAGCAGCCCTCGGACAGGGAGGTACGAGCAGTACTTC	CASSPRTGRYEQYF
few	TRBD2	TRBV6-6	TRBJ2-3	TGTGCCAGCAGTTCTCCAGCGGGGGGGCATACAGATACGCAGTATTTT	CASSSPAGGHTDTQYF
-	-	TRBV19	TRBJ2-6	TGTGCCAGTAGTACCGGGCTAGAGTCTGGGGCCAACGTCCTGACTTTC	CASSTGLESGANVLTF
-	-	TRBV19	TRBJ2-7	TGTGCCAGTAGTCGCGGCAGCCCAAGGTCCTACGAGCAGTACTTC	CASSRGSPRSYEQYF
-	-	TRBV6-4	TRBJ2-1	TGTGCCAGCAGTGACTCGGGGGAACCCAATGAGCAGTTCTTC	CASSDSGEPNEQFF
-	-	TRBV6-5	TRBJ1-5	TGTGCCAGCAGTTACTCCCGGCAGCTCCATCAGCCCCAGCATTTT	CASSYSRQLHQPQHF
-	-	TRBV19	TRBJ1-1	TGTGCCAGTAGTATGAAGAAATTTGAGGGGACGAACACTGAAGCTTTCTTT	CASSMKKFEGTNTEAFF
-	TRBD2	TRBV4-3	TRBJ2-7	TGCGCCAGCAGCCAAGATTGGGGGGGTTCCTACGAGCAGTACTTC	CASSQDWGGSYEQYF
-	-	TRBV18	TRBJ1-1	TGTGCCAGCTCTCGAGACAGGACCCGTGGGGCTTTCTTT	CASSRDRTRGAFF